The present entry profiles one TCR beta chain with its context. The antigen remains unidentified. Only in-frame clones appear in the TCRdb table, and some are missing; sequencing was by immunoSEQ multiplex PCR. The data show around 400,000 clones, about nine tenths seen once. The treatment is: 19 received Ad26.COV2.S at low or high dose, single or two shots; 5 received placebo; per-sample allocation not given. Material that was analyzed had been drawn on day 63 after the first vaccine or placebo injection. The donor's status was that of an adult aged 18-55 years in Boston. The data originate from a study of Ad26.COV2.S vaccination and SARS-CoV-2 variants. Turning to the study itself: Trial arm assignment for the donor was COV1001 Ad26.COV2.S. Intramuscularly, Ad26.COV2.S was given either once or twice, 56 days apart.

Study-wide points: Those who received vaccine or placebo ended up with similar non-spike TCR breadth.

The CDR3 covers 17 residues. Germline loops: CDR1 SGHKS, CDR2 YYEKEE (reference sequence). J lost 5 bases, V lost 1 base, and 8 bases had no gene match. The chain has TRBV5-5 and TRBJ2-3; 12 bases map to TRBD2. The receptor was derived from a person between 18 and 65 years old who received the Ad26.COV2.S COVID-19 vaccine or a placebo. The sample consisted of peripheral blood, taken in a trial of Ad26.COV2.S vaccine versus placebo. The CDR3 nucleotides are TGTGCCAGCAGCTTGCGGCTAGCGGGAGGGCCGTTAGATACGCAGTATTTT. It specifies CASSLRLAGGPLDTQYF.